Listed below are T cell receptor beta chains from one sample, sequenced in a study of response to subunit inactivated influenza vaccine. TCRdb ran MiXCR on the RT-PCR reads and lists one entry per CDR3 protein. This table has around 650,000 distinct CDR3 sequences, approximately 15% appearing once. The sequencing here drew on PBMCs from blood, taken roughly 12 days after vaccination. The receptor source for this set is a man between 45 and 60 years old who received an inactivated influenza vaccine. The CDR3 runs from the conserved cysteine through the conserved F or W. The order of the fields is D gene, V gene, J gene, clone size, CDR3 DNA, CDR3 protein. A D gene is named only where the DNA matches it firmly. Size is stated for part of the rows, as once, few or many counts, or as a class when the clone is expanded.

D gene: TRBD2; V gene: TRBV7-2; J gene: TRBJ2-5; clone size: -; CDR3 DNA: TGTGCCAGCAGCTGGGTGGGACTAGCGGGGGGGCGGGAGACCCAGTACTTC; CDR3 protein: CASSWVGLAGGRETQYF
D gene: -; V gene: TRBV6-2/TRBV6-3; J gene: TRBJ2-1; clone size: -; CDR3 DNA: TGTGCCAGCAGTACTCGGGGGAGGCAGTTCTTC; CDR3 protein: CASSTRGRQFF
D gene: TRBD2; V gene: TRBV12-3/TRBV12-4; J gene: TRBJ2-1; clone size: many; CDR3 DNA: TGTGCCAGCAGTCCCCGGACTAGCGGGAGTGCTGAGTTCTTC; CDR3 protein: CASSPRTSGSAEFF
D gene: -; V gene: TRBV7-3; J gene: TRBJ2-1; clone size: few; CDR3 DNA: TGTGCCAGCAGCTTCACAGGTACTTCTAGTAGCTCTGCATCCTACAATGAGCAGTTCTTC; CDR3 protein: CASSFTGTSSSSASYNEQFF
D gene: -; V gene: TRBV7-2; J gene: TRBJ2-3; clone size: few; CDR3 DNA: TGTGCCAGCAGCTTAAGGGGTCCTAGCACAGATACGCAGTATTTT; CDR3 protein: CASSLRGPSTDTQYF
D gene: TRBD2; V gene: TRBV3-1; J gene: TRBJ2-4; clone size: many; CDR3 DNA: TGTGCCAGCAGCCAAGGGGGGAGGGGATTAGGAGGCATTCAGTACTTC; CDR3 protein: CASSQGGRGLGGIQYF
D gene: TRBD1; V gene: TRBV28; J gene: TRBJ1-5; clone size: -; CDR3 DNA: TGTGCCAGCAGGCGAACAGGGGGCAATCAGCCCCAGCATTTT; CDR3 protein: CASRRTGGNQPQHF
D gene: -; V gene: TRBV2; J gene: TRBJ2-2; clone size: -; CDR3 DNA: TGTGCCAGCAGTGAAGCTTTGAGGGGCATCGGGGAGCTGTTTTTT; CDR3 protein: CASSEALRGIGELFF
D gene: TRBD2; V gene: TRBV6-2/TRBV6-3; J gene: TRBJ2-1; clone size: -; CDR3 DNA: TGTGCCAGCAGTTACTATCGCGGGACTAGCGGGGTCAATGAGCAGTTCTTC; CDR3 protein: CASSYYRGTSGVNEQFF
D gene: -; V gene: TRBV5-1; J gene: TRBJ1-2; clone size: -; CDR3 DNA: TGCGCCAGCAGCTTGTGGGACAACTTTAACTATGGCTACACCTTC; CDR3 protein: CASSLWDNFNYGYTF
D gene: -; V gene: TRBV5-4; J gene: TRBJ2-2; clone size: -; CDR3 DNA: TGTGCCAGCCCCCGAAGGGTCACCGGGGAGCTGTTTTTT; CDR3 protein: CASPRRVTGELFF
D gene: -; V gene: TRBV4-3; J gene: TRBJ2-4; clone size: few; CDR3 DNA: TGCGCCAGCAGCCAAGAAAACGATTGGGACATTCAGTACTTC; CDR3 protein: CASSQENDWDIQYF
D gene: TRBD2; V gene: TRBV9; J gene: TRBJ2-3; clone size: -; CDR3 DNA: TGTGCCAGCAGCGTAGTCGGGAGGGCCGAAGATACGCAGTATTTT; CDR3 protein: CASSVVGRAEDTQYF
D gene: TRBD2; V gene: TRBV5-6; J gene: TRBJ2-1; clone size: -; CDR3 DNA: TGTGCCAGCAGCTTGGTAACTAGCGGTGAGCAGTTCTTC; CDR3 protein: CASSLVTSGEQFF
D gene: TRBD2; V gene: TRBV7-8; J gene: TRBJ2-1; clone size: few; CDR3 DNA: TGTGCCAGCAGCTTTTCGGGGGGGCCCAATGAGCAGTTCTTC; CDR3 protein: CASSFSGGPNEQFF
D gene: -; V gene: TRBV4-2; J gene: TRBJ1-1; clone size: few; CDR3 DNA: TGTGCCAGCAGCCTAGGGAGCGGGAACACTGAAGCTTTCTTT; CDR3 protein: CASSLGSGNTEAFF
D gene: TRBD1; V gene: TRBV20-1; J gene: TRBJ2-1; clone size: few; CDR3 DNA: TGCAGTGCCTACCACCTGGACAGGTCCGAGACTGAGCAGTTCTTC; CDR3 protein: CSAYHLDRSETEQFF
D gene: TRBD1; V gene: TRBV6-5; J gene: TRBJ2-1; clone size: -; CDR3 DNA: TGTGCCAGCAGTTATGCGGACAGGGGCTCCTACAATGAGCAGTTCTTC; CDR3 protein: CASSYADRGSYNEQFF
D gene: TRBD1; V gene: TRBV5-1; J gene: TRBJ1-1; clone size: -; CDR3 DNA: TGCGCCAGCAGCATCAGTCGACAGGGCGCGGACACTGAAGCTTTCTTT; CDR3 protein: CASSISRQGADTEAFF
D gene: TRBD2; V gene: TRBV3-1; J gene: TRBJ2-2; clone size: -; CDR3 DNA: TGTGCCAGCAGCCAAGGGACTAGCGGCCTCGGGGAGCTGTTTTTT; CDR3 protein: CASSQGTSGLGELFF
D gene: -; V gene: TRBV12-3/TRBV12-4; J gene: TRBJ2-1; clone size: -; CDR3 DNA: TGTGCCAGCAGTCCCGGTGGTAGTGGCGTCTACAATGAGCAGTTCTTC; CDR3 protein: CASSPGGSGVYNEQFF
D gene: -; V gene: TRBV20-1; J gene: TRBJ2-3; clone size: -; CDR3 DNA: TGCAGTGCAGAGGGAGTTATCTCAGATACGCAGTATTTT; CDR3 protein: CSAEGVISDTQYF
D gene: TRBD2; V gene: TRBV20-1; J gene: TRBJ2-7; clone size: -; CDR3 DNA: TGCAGTGCCCCCCGATGGAGCGGGAGGGCCCCCAGGGAGCACTACTTC; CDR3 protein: CSAPRWSGRAPREHYF
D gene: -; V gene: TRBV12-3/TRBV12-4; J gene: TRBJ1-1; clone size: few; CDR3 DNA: TGTGCCAGCAGTCCCCGGGGACCCAGGAACACTGAAGCTTTCTTT; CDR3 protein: CASSPRGPRNTEAFF
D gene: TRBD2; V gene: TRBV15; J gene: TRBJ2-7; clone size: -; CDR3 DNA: TGTGCCACCAGCAGTGCTAGCGGTAGCTCCTACGAGCAGTACTTC; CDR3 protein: CATSSASGSSYEQYF
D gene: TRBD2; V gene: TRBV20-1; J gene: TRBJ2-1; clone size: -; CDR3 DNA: TGCTGTGCTAGAGATCTAGCGGGGGCGACCTACAATGAGCAGTTCTTC; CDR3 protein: CCARDLAGATYNEQFF
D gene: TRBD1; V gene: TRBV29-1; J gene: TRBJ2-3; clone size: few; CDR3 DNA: TGCAGCGTTGGGGACAGGGCCCCAGATACGCAGTATTTT; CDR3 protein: CSVGDRAPDTQYF
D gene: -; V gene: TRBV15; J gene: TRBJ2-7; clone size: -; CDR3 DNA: TGTGCCACCAGCAGCGCGGGACTGTCCTACGAGCAGTACTTC; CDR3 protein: CATSSAGLSYEQYF
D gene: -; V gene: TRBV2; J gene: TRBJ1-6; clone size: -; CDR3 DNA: TGTGCCAGCAGGGATTCTGGGGGAGAACCCCTCCACTTT; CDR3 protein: CASRDSGGEPLHF
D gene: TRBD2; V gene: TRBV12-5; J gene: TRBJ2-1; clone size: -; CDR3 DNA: TGTGCTAGTGCAGCTAGCGGGATCTATGAGCAGTTCTTC; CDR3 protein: CASAASGIYEQFF
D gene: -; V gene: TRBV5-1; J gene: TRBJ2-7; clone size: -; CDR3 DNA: TGCGCCGGCAGCTTCGACACTTCCTACGAGCAGTACTTC; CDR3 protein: CAGSFDTSYEQYF
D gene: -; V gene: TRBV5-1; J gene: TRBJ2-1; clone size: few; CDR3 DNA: TGCGCCAGCAGCTCGGGAGAGGACACCAACTTCTACAATGAGCAGTTCTTC; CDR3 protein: CASSSGEDTNFYNEQFF
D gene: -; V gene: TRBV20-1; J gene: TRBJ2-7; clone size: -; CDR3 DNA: TGCAGTGCTAGAGAAGGCTCGGGTGGGATTTACGAGCAGTACTTC; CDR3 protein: CSAREGSGGIYEQYF
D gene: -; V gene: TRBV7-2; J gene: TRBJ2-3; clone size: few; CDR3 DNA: TGTGCCAGCAGCTTACGGGCGGGAATAGGCACAGATACGCAGTATTTT; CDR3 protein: CASSLRAGIGTDTQYF
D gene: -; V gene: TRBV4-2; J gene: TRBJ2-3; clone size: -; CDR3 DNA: TGTGCCAGCAGCCAACAGGACCCGTCCACAGATACGCAGTATTTT; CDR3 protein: CASSQQDPSTDTQYF
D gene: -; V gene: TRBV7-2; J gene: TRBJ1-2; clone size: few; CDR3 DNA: TGTGCCAGCAGCTCGTGGAGGGGCGGTTCTTATGGCTACACCTTC; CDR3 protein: CASSSWRGGSYGYTF
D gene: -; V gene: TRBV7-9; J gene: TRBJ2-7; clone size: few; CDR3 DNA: TGTGCCAGCAGCTTAGTGCTGGGGACCTACGAGCAGTACTTC; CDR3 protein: CASSLVLGTYEQYF
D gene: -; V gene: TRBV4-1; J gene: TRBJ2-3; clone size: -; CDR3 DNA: TGCGCCAGCAGCCAAGGGGGCCCCCTAGCGCGCTGCACAGATACGCAGTATTTT; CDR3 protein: CASSQGGPLARCTDTQYF
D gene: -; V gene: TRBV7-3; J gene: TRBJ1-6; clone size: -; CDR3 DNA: TGTGCCAGCAGCTTAATGGGACAAGGCAATTCACCCCTCCACTTT; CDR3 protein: CASSLMGQGNSPLHF
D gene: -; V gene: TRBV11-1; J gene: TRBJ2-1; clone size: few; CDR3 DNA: TGTGCCAGCAGCCACACTCAAATTAGCAGAGATGGTTACAATGAGCAGTTCTTC; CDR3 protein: CASSHTQISRDGYNEQFF
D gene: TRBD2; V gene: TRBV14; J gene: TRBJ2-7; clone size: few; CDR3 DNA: TGTGCCAGCAGCAGAGGACTAGGTGATATCTACGAGCAGTACTTC; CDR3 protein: CASSRGLGDIYEQYF
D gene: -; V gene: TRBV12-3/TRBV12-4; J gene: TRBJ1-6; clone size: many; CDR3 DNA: TGTGCCAGCAGTTTGGACTATAATTCACCCCTCCACTTT; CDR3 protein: CASSLDYNSPLHF
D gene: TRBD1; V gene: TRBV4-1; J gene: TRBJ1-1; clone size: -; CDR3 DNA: TGCGCCAGCAGCCAAGTAGGGGGCCTCAAGAACACTGAAGCTTTCTTT; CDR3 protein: CASSQVGGLKNTEAFF
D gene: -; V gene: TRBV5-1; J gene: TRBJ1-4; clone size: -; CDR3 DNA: TGCGCCAGCAGCTTGGGGGGGGCGAGTGGTGAAAAACTGTTTTTT; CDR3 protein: CASSLGGASGEKLFF
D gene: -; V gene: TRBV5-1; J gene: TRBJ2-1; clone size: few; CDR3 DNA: TGCGCCAGCAGGGTACAGGGCAATGAGCAGTTCTTC; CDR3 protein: CASRVQGNEQFF
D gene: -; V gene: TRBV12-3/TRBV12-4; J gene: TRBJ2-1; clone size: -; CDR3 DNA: TGTGCCAGCAGTCAACTAAGTGAGCAGTTCTTC; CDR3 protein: CASSQLSEQFF
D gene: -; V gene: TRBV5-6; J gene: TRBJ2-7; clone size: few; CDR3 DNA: TGTGCCAGCAGCTCCGGACAGAAATTAACCTACGAGCAGTACTTC; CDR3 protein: CASSSGQKLTYEQYF
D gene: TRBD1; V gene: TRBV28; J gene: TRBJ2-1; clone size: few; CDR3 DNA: TGTGCCAGCAGGACAGGGTCGAGCTCCTACAATGAGCAGTTCTTC; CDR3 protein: CASRTGSSSYNEQFF
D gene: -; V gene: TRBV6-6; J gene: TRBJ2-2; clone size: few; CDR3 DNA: TGTGCCAGCTCCCCCCCGGGGAGAGGGGAGCTGTTTTTT; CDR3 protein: CASSPPGRGELFF
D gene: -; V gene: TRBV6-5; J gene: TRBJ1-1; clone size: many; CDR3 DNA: TGTGCCAGCAGTTACGGAGGATCTGAAGCTTTCTTT; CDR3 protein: CASSYGGSEAFF
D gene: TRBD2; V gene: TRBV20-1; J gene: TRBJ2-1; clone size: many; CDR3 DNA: TGCAGTGCTAGAGATAGGAGTAGCGGGGGAACTATCCGGCAGTTCTTC; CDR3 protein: CSARDRSSGGTIRQFF
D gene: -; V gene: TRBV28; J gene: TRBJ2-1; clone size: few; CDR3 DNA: TGTGCCAGCAGTCCTACGACAGGGAGGTGGTGGAATGAGCAGTTCTTC; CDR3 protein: CASSPTTGRWWNEQFF